These 25 T cell receptor beta chains originate from one sample sequenced in a study of CD8 T cells in Susac syndrome. Random hexamers were used to reverse transcribe about 0.5 to 1 ug of RNA. Each CDR3 protein is one row after TCRdb ran MiXCR on the immunoSEQ multiplex PCR reads. Here the sample spans some 200,000 distinct CDR3 sequences, roughly 96% being singletons. The source material was CD4+ T cells from PBMCs. The receptors stem from a human donor with multiple sclerosis.

V and J are TRBV5-1 and TRBJ2-5; a possible D gene is TRBD1 (5 bases). The CDR3 is 15 amino acids. The germline gives CDR1 SGHRS, CDR2 YFSETQ. The V gene lost 3 bases and the J gene lost 0 bases, with 12 bases spanning the gap. The CDR3 sequence is CASSSTQGNQETQYF. Written as DNA, the CDR3 is TGCGCCAGCAGCTCCACTCAGGGAAACCAAGAGACCCAGTACTTC.

This chain links TRBV2 with TRBJ2-7, with D tentatively TRBD1 (6 bases). The CDR3 consists of 13 residues. CDR1 and CDR2 from the germline V gene are SNHLY and FYNNEI. V dropped 6 bases and J dropped 4 bases, with 13 bases sitting between them. Here the CDR3 DNA reads TGTGCCAGCAGCAAGACAGGCAAATACGAGCAGTACTTC. It translates to CASSKTGKYEQYF.

The chain carries TRBV27 and TRBJ2-3; 10 bases match TRBD2. Trimming at V came to 4 bases and at J to 6 bases, leaving 10 bases not matched to a gene. CDR3 length equals 16 residues. Germline CDR1 reads MNHEY; CDR2 reads SMNVEV (reference sequence). CDR3 DNA sequence: TGTGCCAGCAGTTCCTTTGCTAGCGGGAGAGGCGATACGCAGTATTTT. Amino acid sequence: CASSSFASGRGDTQYF.

The chain recombines TRBV30 with TRBJ1-1, with D hard to call. Germline assignment: CDR1 GTSNPN and CDR2 SVGIG (reference sequence). The CDR3 contains 12 residues. The V end was cut by 7 bases, the J end by 5 bases, with 14 bases between. The CDR3 region is CAFRQAQTEAFF. CDR3 in DNA: TGTGCCTTCAGGCAGGCTCAAACTGAAGCTTTCTTT.

The rearrangement uses TRBV20-1 and TRBJ2-5, with 7 bases fitting TRBD1. J lost 3 bases, V lost 0 bases, and 7 bases had no gene match. CDR3 length equals 15 residues. Germline V gene sequence: CDR1 DFQATT, CDR2 SNEGSKA (reference sequence). The CDR3 DNA is TGCAGTGCTAGAGATCCCCGGGACAGAGAAGAGACCCAGTACTTC. Its protein product is CSARDPRDREETQYF.

This chain joins TRBV28 and TRBJ2-3; TRBD2 might be the D (5 bases). The CDR3 runs 11 residues. Trimming shortened V by 8 bases and J by 6 bases, and 9 bases separated the two germline ends. Germline V gene lookup returns CDR1 MDHEN and CDR2 SYDVKM. CDR3 coding DNA: TGTGCCAGCCATGCGGGTGATACGCAGTATTTT. Translation: CASHAGDTQYF.

The V and J genes are TRBV18 and TRBJ2-7; perhaps TRBD1 as D (5 bases). The germline V gene has CDR1 KGHSH and CDR2 LQKENI. The CDR3 length is 16 residues. V lost 2 bases and J 2 bases, leaving 16 bases between the germline ends. CDR3: CASSPSTFGHTYEQYF. In DNA, the CDR3 is TGTGCCAGCTCACCAAGTACCTTCGGACACACCTACGAGCAGTACTTC.

J is TRBJ2-7 and V is TRBV7-3; D possibly corresponds to TRBD2 (6 bases). The V end lost 4 bases, the J end lost 8 bases, and 15 bases lay between the germline ends. In germline, CDR1 is SGHTA, CDR2 FQGTGA. The CDR3 covers 13 residues. CDR3 nucleotide sequence: TGTGCCAGCAGCTCCGGGACTGCGGGGCAGCAGTACTTC. This sequence encodes CASSSGTAGQQYF.

V usage is TRBV20-1 and J usage is TRBJ1-2; D may be TRBD1 (6 bases). This CDR3 contains 13 residues. V was clipped by 6 bases and J by 3 bases, with 14 bases between them. Germline V lookup: CDR1 DFQATT, CDR2 SNEGSKA (reference sequence). CDR3 sequence (DNA): TGCAGTGCCATCAACAGGGTAGACTATGGCTACACCTTC. It yields the protein CSAINRVDYGYTF.

This rearrangement joins TRBV4-1 to TRBJ2-7; TRBD2 matches at 9 bases. Germline-derived CDR1 and CDR2 are MGHRA and YSYEKL. J lost 4 bases, V lost 1 base, and 2 bases had no gene match. This CDR3 region has 14 residues. The DNA of the CDR3 is TGCGCCAGCAGCCAAGGGCGGGAGGGGTACGAGCAGTACTTC. Translated, it gives CASSQGREGYEQYF.

This sequence joins TRBV5-1 and TRBJ2-1, with 8 bases that match TRBD2. The V segment lost 0 bases and the J segment 6 bases; nucleotides outside the gene matches: 5. The CDR3 runs 15 residues. Per germline, CDR1 SGHRS and CDR2 YFSETQ. CDR3 region: CASSLEGLAINEQFF. CDR3 in DNA: TGCGCCAGCAGCTTGGAAGGACTAGCCATCAATGAGCAGTTCTTC.

The chain combines TRBV5-1 with TRBJ2-1; D remains ambiguous. V lost 4 bases to trimming and J lost 15 bases, with 20 bases between them. Germline V CDR1 and CDR2: SGHRS, YFSETQ. This CDR3 is 13 amino acids long. The CDR3 is CASSVPQGWVRFF. CDR3 bases: TGCGCCAGCAGCGTGCCCCAAGGTTGGGTCCGGTTCTTC.

This chain uses TRBV11-2 with TRBJ2-3, with no clear D. CDR3 size: 14 residues. Trimming cost V 4 bases and J 6 bases, with 14 bases left between them. Germline-derived CDR1 and CDR2 are SGHAT and FQNNGV. The CDR3 coding sequence is TGTGCCAGCAGCTCCCGGGCCCAAGGGGATACGCAGTATTTT. Its protein is CASSSRAQGDTQYF. Based on the CDR3 plus reference TRBV11-2 and TRBJ2-3, the full variable domain is EAGVAQSPRYKIIEKRQSVAFWCNPISGHATLYWYQQILGQGPKLLIQFQNNGVVDDSQLPKDRFSAERLKGVDSTLKIQPAKLEDSAVYLCASSSRAQGDTQYFGPGTRLTVL.

The rearrangement uses TRBV20-1 and TRBJ1-5; TRBD1 aligns across 9 bases. Germline trimming cut 0 bases from V and 7 bases from J; bases unmatched to any gene: 16. From germline, CDR1 is DFQATT and CDR2 SNEGSKA (reference sequence). This CDR3 has 18 amino acids. The CDR3 bases are TGCAGTGCTAGAGATACCCCGTTTCGGGGACAGGGCGTCCAGCCCCAGCATTTT. Translation gives CSARDTPFRGQGVQPQHF.

The chain uses TRBV11-2 and TRBJ2-7, with TRBD1 matching over 10 bases. The CDR3 extends over 14 amino acids. Germline values: CDR1 SGHAT, CDR2 FQNNGV. J gave up 5 bases and V 5 bases, and 6 bases lay outside the gene matches. The CDR3 sequence is CASSPGQGINEQYF. The DNA for the CDR3 is TGTGCCAGCAGCCCGGGACAGGGGATAAACGAGCAGTACTTC. The complete variable domain, with remaining parts taken from reference TRBV11-2 and TRBJ2-7, reads EAGVAQSPRYKIIEKRQSVAFWCNPISGHATLYWYQQILGQGPKLLIQFQNNGVVDDSQLPKDRFSAERLKGVDSTLKIQPAKLEDSAVYLCASSPGQGINEQYFGPGTRLTVT.

The CDR3 is CASTLEGVDYGYTF. For the CDR3, the DNA is TGTGCCAGCACCCTGGAGGGAGTCGACTATGGCTACACCTTC. The rearrangement uses TRBV6-6 and TRBJ1-2, with no clear D. Deletions cut 7 bases from V and 3 bases from J, with 15 bases between. The germline gives CDR1 MNHNY, CDR2 SVGAGI (reference sequence). The CDR3 extends over 14 amino acids.

DNA for the CDR3: TGTGCCAGCAGCTTAGGGGTATCACTGGACGAGCAGTACTTC. Protein product: CASSLGVSLDEQYF. The gene calls are TRBV7-9 and TRBJ2-7; no reliable D call. The CDR3 contains 14 residues. Per germline, CDR1 SEHNR and CDR2 FQNEAQ (reference sequence). The V gene lost 1 base and the J gene lost 5 bases, with 12 bases spanning the gap.

The CDR3 DNA follows: TGTGCCAGCAGCTTAACGGGACAGGGTAATGAAAAACTGTTTTTT. Protein sequence: CASSLTGQGNEKLFF. V is TRBV7-3 and J is TRBJ1-4; 9 bases line up with TRBD1. Germline-derived CDR1 and CDR2 are SGHTA and FQGTGA. The CDR3 is made up of 15 amino acids. The ends lost 0 bases at V and 4 bases at J; junction bases unmatched: 0.

The chain has TRBV20-1 and TRBJ2-4; 8 bases align to TRBD2. J gave up 0 bases and V 3 bases, and 7 bases lay outside the gene matches. There are 16 residues in the CDR3. Germline CDR1 and CDR2: DFQATT and SNEGSKA (reference sequence). The CDR3 loop is CSARGPGGLAKNIQYF. The CDR3 DNA sequence: TGCAGTGCTAGGGGCCCGGGGGGGCTAGCCAAAAACATTCAGTACTTC.

The chain carries TRBV7-8 and TRBJ1-1; perhaps TRBD1 as D (6 bases). From germline, CDR1 is SGHVS and CDR2 FQNEAQ. Trimming took off 1 base at V and 8 bases at J, with 11 bases between the two ends. This CDR3 is 13 amino acids long. CDR3 residues: CASSLGTGLEAFF. The CDR3 nucleotides are TGTGCCAGCAGCTTAGGAACAGGGTTGGAAGCTTTCTTT.

The chain is built from TRBV29-1 and TRBJ2-1; D remains unclear. The length of the CDR3 is 16 residues. The V end was cut by 0 bases, the J end by 0 bases, with 12 bases between. CDR1 SQVTM and CDR2 ANQGSEA come from the germline V gene. The DNA of the CDR3 is TGCAGCGTTGAAGAGGGTTTTGGCGGCTCCTACAATGAGCAGTTCTTC. This codes for CSVEEGFGGSYNEQFF.

The chain links TRBV7-8 to TRBJ2-7; 7 nucleotides agree with TRBD2. Germline V lookup: CDR1 SGHVS, CDR2 FQNEAQ. Losses at the gene ends were 1 base for V and 4 bases for J; bases not matched to a gene: 7. The CDR3 has 15 residues. CDR3 amino acids: CASSLDRGGRYEQYF. The CDR3 region has the DNA TGTGCCAGCAGCTTAGATAGGGGAGGGCGGTACGAGCAGTACTTC. The whole variable domain, remainder taken from reference TRBV7-8 and TRBJ2-7, is GAGVSQSPRYKVAKRGQDVALRCDPISGHVSLFWYQQALGQGPEFLTYFQNEAQLDKSGLPSDRFFAERPEGSVSTLKIQRTQQEDSAVYLCASSLDRGGRYEQYFGPGTRLTVT.

The rearrangement links TRBV6-1 to TRBJ2-5; D is possibly TRBD2 (6 bases). CDR3 length equals 12 residues. The V end was cut by 11 bases, the J end by 5 bases, with 15 bases between. The germline V gene encodes CDR1 MNHNS and CDR2 SASEGT. CDR3 region: CALEGYVETQYF. The CDR3 bases are TGTGCCCTGGAGGGGTACGTGGAGACCCAGTACTTC.

J is TRBJ1-2 and V is TRBV29-1, with a weak D call TRBD1 (5 bases). The CDR3 totals 12 residues. V was pared by 4 bases and J by 4 bases, with 10 bases between. The germline CDR1 and CDR2 sequences are SQVTM and ANQGSEA. As DNA, the CDR3 is TGCAGCGTTGCATCGGGGGGCTATGGCTACACCTTC. Protein sequence: CSVASGGYGYTF.

The V and J genes are TRBV5-1 and TRBJ1-2, with 10 bases aligning to TRBD1. The germline V gene has CDR1 SGHRS and CDR2 YFSETQ. The CDR3 is 15 residues long. V gave up 4 bases and J gave up 5 bases; unmatched junction bases: 8. The CDR3 region has the DNA TGCGCCAGCAGCCCCCGGACAGGGGGGCCATATGGCTACACCTTC. Protein product: CASSPRTGGPYGYTF.